Below, one T cell receptor beta chain is given with its context. Antigen: not known. The PCR employed 60 Vbeta primers together with 13 Jbeta primers. The data were produced by immunoSEQ multiplex PCR, yet TCRdb's version contains in-frame clones alone and is incomplete. The sample holds roughly 280,000 clones; around 66% are singletons and the top ten take 2% to 2.5%. This specimen belongs to a study of cytomegalovirus exposure and HLA in healthy donors. About the research overall: Most donors, more than 80% of over 300 genotyped, fell in the Caucasian-associated ancestry cluster.

This CDR3 region has 13 residues. The V gene lost 11 bases and the J gene lost 2 bases, with 13 bases spanning the gap. Germline V gene sequence: CDR1 MDHEN, CDR2 SYDVKM. Study results and caveats: HLA restriction was apparent for most CMV-associated TCR beta chains in a later analysis.

This chain uses TRBV28 with TRBJ1-5; a possible D gene is TRBD1 (5 bases). The sequenced material came from PBMCs. This sequence originates from a female donor in good health and CMV-seronegative. The DNA of the CDR3 is TGTGCCGCCCAGGGAATGGGCAATCAGCCCCAGCATTTT. This translates into CAAQGMGNQPQHF.